These 16 T cell receptor beta chains share one sample of origin, sequenced in a study of a mutant IDH1 vaccine in newly diagnosed glioma. Antigen specificity for these receptors is unknown. Measured with immunoSEQ multiplex PCR; TCRdb has only the in-frame clones, and not every one. The sample holds about 120,000 clones; around three quarters are singletons and the top ten take 4.5% to 5.5%. Time point denoted: week 11, during vaccination. The content of each vaccine dose was 300 ug of mutant IDH1 20-mer peptide, and topical imiquimod accompanied it. The sample consisted of PBMCs, taken from a glioma patient whose treatment included an IDH1 peptide vaccine. The source of these receptors is a middle-aged man with glioma.

The CDR3 nucleotides read TGCGCCAGCAGCCAAGGGGGGACAGGGAATCAGCCCCAGCATTTT. It specifies CASSQGGTGNQPQHF. The chain links TRBV4-3 to TRBJ1-5, with 9 bases aligning to TRBD1. The CDR3 totals 15 residues. Germline CDR1 is LGHNA and CDR2 is YSLEER. Losses at the gene ends were 1 base for V and 4 bases for J; bases not matched to a gene: 2.

The gene calls are TRBV7-2 and TRBJ2-7, with 9 bases aligning to TRBD2. J was trimmed by 3 bases and V by 4 bases; bases with no gene match: 7. The CDR3 extends over 15 amino acids. Germline CDR1 SGHTA, CDR2 FQGNSA. In DNA, the CDR3 is TGTGCCAGCAGCTCCGGGACTAGCCTAAACTACGAGCAGTACTTC. As protein: CASSSGTSLNYEQYF.

This clone appeared once. The V call is TRBV5-4, the J call TRBJ2-5; D call uncertain. Germline V gene sequence: CDR1 SGHNT, CDR2 YYREEE (reference sequence). The CDR3 has 14 residues. With 0 bases removed from V and 4 bases from J, the gap between germline ends came to 10 bases. The CDR3 loop is CASSLGLDLETQYF. In nucleotides, the CDR3 is TGTGCCAGCAGCTTGGGGCTAGACCTAGAGACCCAGTACTTC.

This chain links TRBV7-2 with TRBJ2-2; tentatively, D is TRBD1 (5 bases). Germline CDR1 reads SGHTA; CDR2 reads FQGNSA. Trimming cost V 8 bases and J 6 bases, with 16 bases left between them. This CDR3 region has 14 residues. The CDR3 DNA is TGTGCCAGCCCCGCCCAGGGTCGAGCCGGGGAGCTGTTTTTT. It is translated as CASPAQGRAGELFF.

The J gene is TRBJ1-3, the V gene TRBV7-2; TRBD1 agrees at 7 bases. Germline assignment: CDR1 SGHTA and CDR2 FQGNSA. The CDR3 runs to 16 residues. J gave up 4 bases and V 1 base, and 7 bases lay outside the gene matches. The DNA of the CDR3 is TGTGCCAGCAGCTTAGGAGGGGGCGGTGGCGGAAACACCATATATTTT. Amino acid sequence: CASSLGGGGGGNTIYF.

This chain connects TRBV7-8 to TRBJ2-3; 10 bases are a match to TRBD2. With 0 bases clipped from V and 2 bases from J, the junction kept 2 bases outside the gene matches. The CDR3 runs 16 residues. CDR1 is SGHVS, CDR2 FQNEAQ, per germline. The CDR3 loop reads CASSLALAGVTDTQYF. The CDR3 DNA reads as TGTGCCAGCAGCTTAGCGCTAGCGGGGGTCACAGATACGCAGTATTTT. Drawing the rest from reference TRBV7-8 and TRBJ2-3, the complete variable domain is GAGVSQSPRYKVAKRGQDVALRCDPISGHVSLFWYQQALGQGPEFLTYFQNEAQLDKSGLPSDRFFAERPEGSVSTLKIQRTQQEDSAVYLCASSLALAGVTDTQYFGPGTRLTVL.

V usage is TRBV11-2 and J usage is TRBJ1-1; D is unresolved. V was shortened by 4 bases and J by 6 bases, with 12 bases between the two germline ends. The V gene's germline CDR1 is SGHAT and CDR2 FQNNGV. The CDR3 sequence is 13 residues long. CDR3 protein: CASSSIEGPEAFF. The DNA for the CDR3 is TGTGCCAGCAGCTCTATCGAGGGCCCTGAAGCTTTCTTT.

The V call is TRBV29-1, the J call TRBJ2-5, with D perhaps matching TRBD1 or TRBD2 (6 bases each). Germline CDR1 and CDR2: SQVTM and ANQGSEA. V was clipped by 2 bases and J by 4 bases, with 14 bases between them. The length of the CDR3 is 14 residues. CDR3 loop: CSVENWGAGETQYF. The DNA of the CDR3 is TGCAGCGTTGAAAACTGGGGGGCTGGAGAGACCCAGTACTTC.

The CDR3 DNA follows: TGTGCCTGGAGTGTACGTAGCGGGGGGCTCCCCGAGCAGTACTTC. Translating it yields CAWSVRSGGLPEQYF. V and J are TRBV30 and TRBJ2-7; 10 nucleotides agree with TRBD2. The germline V gene encodes CDR1 GTSNPN and CDR2 SVGIG (reference sequence). Losses at the gene ends were 0 bases for V and 6 bases for J; bases not matched to a gene: 8. The CDR3 sequence is 15 residues long.

The gene calls are TRBV5-1 and TRBJ2-6; D is unclear. CDR1 and CDR2 from the germline V gene are SGHRS and YFSETQ. This CDR3 spans 15 amino acids. V was cut by 3 bases and J by 0 bases, with 7 bases left in between. CDR3 loop: CASSSLLSGANVLTF. CDR3 sequence (DNA): TGCGCCAGCAGCTCTCTCCTCTCTGGGGCCAACGTCCTGACTTTC. Variable domain in full (rest from reference TRBV5-1 and TRBJ2-6): KAGVTQTPRYLIKTRGQQVTLSCSPISGHRSVSWYQQTPGQGLQFLFEYFSETQRNKGNFPGRFSGRQFSNSRSEMNVSTLELGDSALYLCASSSLLSGANVLTFGAGSRLTVL.

The chain couples TRBV28 to TRBJ1-1; 9 bases are a match to TRBD1. Germline CDR1 is MDHEN and CDR2 is SYDVKM. Losses at the gene ends were 9 bases for V and 0 bases for J; bases not matched to a gene: 11. The CDR3 is made up of 16 amino acids. CDR3 amino acids: CARKGQGVMMNTEAFF. CDR3 DNA sequence: TGTGCCAGAAAGGGACAGGGTGTCATGATGAACACTGAAGCTTTCTTT.

The chain is built from TRBV9 and TRBJ1-3, with 7 bases matching TRBD1. The CDR3 is 15 residues long. Per the germline V gene, CDR1 is SGDLS and CDR2 is YYNGEE. Trimming cost V 0 bases and J 2 bases; bases outside gene matches: 2. In nucleotides, the CDR3 is TGTGCCAGCAGCGTAGAGGGGGCTACTGGAAACACCATATATTTT. Translation gives CASSVEGATGNTIYF.

CDR3 bases: TGTGCCAGCAGTGCAACAGGGTATCTACTAAATGGCTACACCTTC. Amino acids: CASSATGYLLNGYTF. The V gene is TRBV6-5, the J gene TRBJ1-2, with D possibly TRBD1 on 6 matching bases. Germline CDR1 MNHEY, CDR2 SVGAGI. CDR3 size: 15 residues. V gave up 5 bases and J gave up 6 bases, with 19 bases separating them.

The J gene is TRBJ2-5, the V gene TRBV4-1, with 10 bases that match TRBD2. V trimming: 1 base; J trimming: 5 bases; junction bases outside the gene matches: 4. This CDR3 region has 15 residues. Germline V gene sequence: CDR1 MGHRA, CDR2 YSYEKL. The CDR3 coding sequence is TGCGCCAGCAGCCAAGGGAAGCGGGAGGGGGAGACCCAGTACTTC. Protein product: CASSQGKREGETQYF.

This sequence joins TRBV5-1 and TRBJ2-3; no clear D gene. Trimming removed 1 base from V and 4 bases from J, with 7 bases in between. The CDR3 has 13 amino acids. Germline loops: CDR1 SGHRS, CDR2 YFSETQ. Here the CDR3 DNA reads TGCGCCAGCAGCTTGCTGGTGTCAGATACGCAGTATTTT. It codes for CASSLLVSDTQYF. Looking up the rest from reference TRBV5-1 and TRBJ2-3 gives the full variable domain: KAGVTQTPRYLIKTRGQQVTLSCSPISGHRSVSWYQQTPGQGLQFLFEYFSETQRNKGNFPGRFSGRQFSNSRSEMNVSTLELGDSALYLCASSLLVSDTQYFGPGTRLTVL.

The count of this clone is one. The V call is TRBV6-1, the J call TRBJ2-2; weak D call: TRBD2 (5 bases). The CDR3 loop spans 13 amino acids. Germline assignment: CDR1 MNHNS and CDR2 SASEGT. The V and J ends lost 11 bases and 2 bases respectively, with 12 bases between them. The CDR3: CAGEKDNTGELFF. The CDR3 DNA follows: TGTGCCGGGGAGAAAGACAACACCGGGGAGCTGTTTTTT.